This T cell receptor (beta chain) was found in a study of PD-L1 blockade in urothelial cancer. Study at large: Blood yielded a median of about 140,000 T cells per sample.

The table came from immunoSEQ multiplex PCR; TCRdb's copy has only in-frame clones and leaves some out. Among tens of thousands of clones listed, around 90% were seen once. Time point described: pretreatment peripheral blood. Urothelial carcinoma affected the patients, and it was locally advanced or metastatic. The CDR3 is made up of 13 amino acids. The ends were cut back, 4 bases at V and 4 bases at J, with 10 bases in the middle. Germline V gene data show CDR1 as SEHNR and CDR2 as FQNEAQ (reference sequence). The chain links TRBV7-9 to TRBJ1-1; D possibly corresponds to TRBD1 (5 bases). Sample: PBMCs, taken around atezolizumab (anti-PD-L1) treatment. The receptor's source is a man aged 55 to 70 with urothelial cancer. CDR3 loop: CASSSWGGTEAFF. CDR3 nucleotides: TGTGCCAGCAGCTCCTGGGGGGGCACTGAAGCTTTCTTT.